This entry concerns a single TCR beta chain. This receptor's antigen is unknown. Base qualities were left out, and no much larger clone turns up one base away. This specimen belongs to a study of shared clonotypes between healthy human individuals (dated by TCRdb to the early 2020s). Notes on the research overall: Three men and two women, aged 18 to 49 years, made up the cohort. To increase sequencing depth and limit assay-specific biases, different laboratories used diverse techniques to prepare libraries and sequence TCR repertoires. Leukapheresis yielded between about 0.94 and 10 billion PBMCs per donor. To estimate repertoire size and how much clonotype sharing occurs between individuals, the study deeply sequenced the blood TCR repertoires of about 5 healthy adults.

The CDR3 goes from the cysteine to the phenylalanine over 12 residues. Kept here is only the CDR3 DNA, which spans 36 bases and is read in frame from base 1. CDR1 MNHEY and CDR2 SMNVEV are derived from the germline V gene (reference sequence). V and J are truncated by 3 bases and 8 bases respectively, leaving an intervening sequence of 11 bases. Study-wide findings and limitations: Only blood was sampled, and tissue TCR repertoires likely differ from those in blood. Because the study included a small number of donors, the genetic and exposure-history diversity represented was limited. Pairwise subsampling indicated that sequencing depth was expected to affect the degree of clonotype sharing among donors.

Using the deep immunoSEQ assay, TCR CDR3 regions were amplified from genomic DNA by multiplex PCR. Genomic DNA extracted from each cell subset was distributed evenly over all wells of several immunoSEQ 96-well plates, and each plate served as one replicate. Each replicate PCR for unsorted PBMC received about 0.3 ug genomic DNA, equal to tens of thousands of T cell genomes. Ten immunoSEQ deep assay plates were used to sequence unsorted PBMC genomic DNA. The purified libraries were quantified using a Qubit 3.0 fluorometer, sized with a Bioanalyzer 2100, and then quantified again using the KAPA Library Quantification kit. Every immunoSEQ 96-well plate was sequenced on a dedicated single-read 150-cycle Illumina NextSeq 550 flow cell. Per the source publication's procedure: The immunoSEQ output contained only junctional sequences without quality scores, so filtering could not match that applied to full-length reads. Sequences were annotated with PyIR, a Python wrapper for IgBLAST v1.9, and V/J genes and CDR3 were assigned using IMGT germline references. Reads were filtered out if the reads had weak V/J assignments (E-value above 1e-6), no CDR3, stop codons, out-of-frame junctions, or ambiguous translated residues. V3J clonotypes were defined as sequences sharing the same inferred V gene, J gene, and CDR3 amino acid sequence. Percentage overlap between repertoires was calculated by dividing the number of shared unique clonotypes by the size of the smaller repertoire. Three approaches were used to assess repertoire richness: RTK rarefaction, the Chao1 estimator, and Recon v2.1 estimates of unobserved clonotypes. TCRdb mirrors the immuneACCESS table, restricted to in-frame sequences. Some clones are absent from its copies; in checked studies, under half trace to an unresolved V gene, and the reason for the others is unknown. V, J and clone size derive from that table, while D and trimming were established from the DNA sequence. This sample lists about 490,000 clones; 79% were detected once. The ten largest clones represent over 9.5% of the sample.

Donors were healthy HIV-negative adults with no recently reported acute infections or vaccinations. All donors were Caucasian adults living in Nashville, Tennessee, USA. For unsorted samples, about 85 million PBMCs were counted and genomic DNA was extracted with the QIAamp DNA Blood Mini kit. After blood collection by leukapheresis, PBMCs were isolated using Ficoll-Histopaque density gradient centrifugation and then cryopreserved in the vapor phase of liquid nitrogen. The receptor chain draws on TRBV27 and TRBJ2-7; the D region possibly corresponds to TRBD2 (7 bases align). This clonotype originated in a woman between 40 and 50 years old in good health. Some clones in this sample may be carry-over from other donors' samples. The sequencing input was PBMCs. The CDR3 in this case is CASSFGGLKQYF. The bases read TGTGCCAGCAGTTTCGGGGGGCTGAAGCAGTACTTC.